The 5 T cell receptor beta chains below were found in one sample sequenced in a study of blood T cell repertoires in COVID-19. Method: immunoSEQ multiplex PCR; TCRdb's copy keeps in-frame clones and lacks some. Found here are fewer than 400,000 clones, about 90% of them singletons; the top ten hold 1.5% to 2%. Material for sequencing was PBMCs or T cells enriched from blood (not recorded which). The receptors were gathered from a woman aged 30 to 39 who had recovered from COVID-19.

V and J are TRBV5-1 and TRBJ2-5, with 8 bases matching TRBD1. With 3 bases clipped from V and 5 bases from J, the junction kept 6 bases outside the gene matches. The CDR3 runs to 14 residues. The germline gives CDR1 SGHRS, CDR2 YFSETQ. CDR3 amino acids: CASSWTGKGETQYF. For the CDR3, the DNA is TGCGCCAGCAGCTGGACAGGGAAGGGGGAGACCCAGTACTTC.

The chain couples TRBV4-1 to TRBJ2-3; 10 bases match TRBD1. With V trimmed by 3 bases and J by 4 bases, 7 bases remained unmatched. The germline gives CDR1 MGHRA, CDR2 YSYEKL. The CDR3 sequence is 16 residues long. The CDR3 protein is CASSHGGTGASDTQYF. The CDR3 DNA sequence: TGCGCCAGCAGCCACGGCGGGACAGGGGCGTCAGATACGCAGTATTTT.

CDR3 protein: CASSDRGFYEQFF. In DNA form, the CDR3 reads TGTGCCAGCAGCGACAGGGGGTTTTATGAGCAGTTCTTC. The chain uses TRBV7-9 and TRBJ2-1, with 9 bases that match TRBD1. J lost 8 bases, V lost 5 bases, and 4 bases had no gene match. Germline values: CDR1 SEHNR, CDR2 FQNEAQ (reference sequence). The CDR3 is 13 residues long.

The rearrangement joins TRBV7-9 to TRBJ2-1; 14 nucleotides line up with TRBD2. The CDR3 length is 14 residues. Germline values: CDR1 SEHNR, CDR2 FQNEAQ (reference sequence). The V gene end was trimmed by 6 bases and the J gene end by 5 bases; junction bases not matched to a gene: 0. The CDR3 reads CASRGLAGDNEQFF. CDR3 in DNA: TGTGCCAGCAGGGGACTAGCGGGGGACAATGAGCAGTTCTTC.

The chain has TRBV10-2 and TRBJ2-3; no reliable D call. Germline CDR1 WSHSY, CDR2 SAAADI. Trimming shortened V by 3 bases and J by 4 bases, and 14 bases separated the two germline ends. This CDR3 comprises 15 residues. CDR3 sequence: CASSDTVVVADTQYF. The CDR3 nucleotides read TGCGCCAGCAGTGATACAGTGGTGGTCGCAGATACGCAGTATTTT.